This TCR beta chain is drawn from a study of shared clonotypes between healthy human individuals. This table comes from immunoSEQ multiplex PCR, and its TCRdb copy is limited to in-frame clones, with some not included. Here the sample spans roughly 1,000,000 clones, around 78% being singletons. The sequenced sample consisted of memory CD4+ T cells from PBMCs. Subset noted: CD45RA-negative fraction. The source is a man aged 18 to 30 in good health. Some clones in this sample may be carry-over from other donors' samples.

Here the CDR3 DNA reads TGTGCCAGCAGCTTACAGGGGGCGTTTAGCACTGAAGCTTTCTTT. It encodes CASSLQGAFSTEAFF. This sequence joins TRBV11-2 and TRBJ1-1, with 8 positions matching TRBD1. This CDR3 is 15 amino acids long. Trimming took 2 bases from V and 4 from J; bases not matched to a gene: 6. Germline CDR1 is SGHAT and CDR2 is FQNNGV.